This TCR beta chain is drawn from a study of shared clonotypes between healthy human individuals (dated by TCRdb to about 2020). As for the study more broadly: A couple of women and a few men aged 18 to 49 years were included in the cohort. For each donor, CD4 naive and CD4 memory were each given three plates, CD8 naive was given two plates, and CD8 memory was given one plate. Each donor's leukapheresis produced roughly between about 0.85 and 10 billion PBMCs. To increase sequencing depth and limit assay-specific biases, different laboratories used diverse techniques to prepare libraries and sequence TCR repertoires. To estimate repertoire size and how much clonotypes are shared between individuals, the study performed deep sequencing of blood TCR repertoires from a handful of healthy adults.

On the study overall, not on this receptor specifically: Sampling was limited to blood, and TCR repertoires in tissue likely differ from TCR repertoires in blood. Pairwise subsampling led to the expectation that sequencing depth would affect the degree of clonotype sharing among donors. Larger estimated clonotype richness was generally found for naive subsets than for memory subsets. Even with the large sequencing depth, rarefaction of the sorted-subset datasets indicated that sequencing was incomplete. Because the study included a small number of donors, the genetic and exposure-history diversity represented was limited. Clonotypes shared by all four sorted-subset donors showed higher generation probabilities than non-shared clonotypes. Across four donors, approximately 5% of naive CD4, roughly 3.8% of naive CD8, approximately 2.5% of memory CD4, and over 0.35% of memory CD8 clonotypes were shared.

TCR CDR3 regions were amplified from genomic DNA by multiplex PCR using the deep immunoSEQ assay. Genomic DNA extracted from each cell subset was distributed evenly over all wells of several immunoSEQ 96-well plates, and each plate served as one replicate. Each replicate PCR for sorted subsets received around 0.2 ug genomic DNA, equal to roughly 30,000 T cell genomes. Purified libraries were quantified with a Qubit 3.0 fluorometer, sized on a Bioanalyzer 2100, and re-quantified with the KAPA Library Quantification kit. Each immunoSEQ 96-well plate was sequenced on its own single-read 150-cycle Illumina NextSeq 550 flow cell. The source study handled its data this way. Because the immunoSEQ output included only junctional sequences and no quality scores, the filtering could not be the same as the filtering used for full-length reads. To assign V/J genes and CDR3, sequences were annotated against IMGT germline references using PyIR, a Python wrapper for IgBLAST v1.9. Reads were removed for weak V/J assignments (E-value above 1e-6), missing CDR3, stop codons, out-of-frame junctions, or ambiguous translated residues. V3J clonotypes were defined as sequences sharing an identical inferred V gene, J gene, and CDR3 amino acid sequence. The percentage overlap between two repertoires was calculated by dividing the number of shared unique clonotypes by the size of the smaller repertoire. Three approaches were used to assess repertoire richness: RTK rarefaction, the Chao1 estimator, and Recon v2.1 estimates of unobserved clonotypes. Generation probabilities for all TCRbeta clonotypes obtained by the gDNA method from a handful of donors were computed using OLGA. What TCRdb holds here is the immuneACCESS table cut down to in-frame rearrangements. Part of the clones is not present; checked against another copy, under half of the missing clones reflect an unresolved V gene, and the others are unexplained. V, J and clone size are those of that table, while D and trimming were read from the DNA. This sample has about 2.1 million clones in its table, and just over 90% of those were observed once. Together, the top ten hold 1.5% to 2% of the sample.

CD8 naive samples were obtained by positive selection for CCR7 among CD45RO-negative cells, yielding a CD45RA+CCR7+ population from which TemRA cells were excluded. Donors were healthy HIV-negative adults with no recently reported acute infections or vaccinations. Every donor was a Caucasian adult residing in Nashville, Tennessee, USA. Blood was collected by leukapheresis, and PBMCs were isolated by Ficoll-Histopaque density gradient centrifugation and then cryopreserved in liquid nitrogen vapor phase. Analytical flow cytometry was used to check the purity and quantity of every magnetically sorted T cell population. Each sorted fraction had its genomic DNA isolated and then quantified by UV absorbance on a Nanodrop 2000c. CDR1 MNHEY and CDR2 SVGAGI are derived from the germline V gene. The V end gives up 4 bases and the J end 6 bases, leaving 5 bases in the junction not matched to a gene. The cysteine opens and the phenylalanine closes a CDR3 of 14 amino acids. The DNA shown is the 42-base CDR3, in frame from base 1.

As concerns this clone: The specificity of this receptor is unknown. The record has no base qualities; no much larger clone is one base away.

Sequenced input: naive CD8+ T cells from PBMCs. This specimen's cell subset or site label, per the study, means: CD45RA+CCR7+. This sequence was found in a man between 18 and 35 years old in good health. Some clones in this sample may be carry-over from other donors' samples. The chain is encoded by TRBV6-5 joined to TRBJ1-2; 10 of the junction bases match TRBD1. The DNA sequence is given as TGTGCCAGCAGTTCGACAGGGGGCTTGCATGGCTACACCTTC. This gives the protein CASSSTGGLHGYTF.